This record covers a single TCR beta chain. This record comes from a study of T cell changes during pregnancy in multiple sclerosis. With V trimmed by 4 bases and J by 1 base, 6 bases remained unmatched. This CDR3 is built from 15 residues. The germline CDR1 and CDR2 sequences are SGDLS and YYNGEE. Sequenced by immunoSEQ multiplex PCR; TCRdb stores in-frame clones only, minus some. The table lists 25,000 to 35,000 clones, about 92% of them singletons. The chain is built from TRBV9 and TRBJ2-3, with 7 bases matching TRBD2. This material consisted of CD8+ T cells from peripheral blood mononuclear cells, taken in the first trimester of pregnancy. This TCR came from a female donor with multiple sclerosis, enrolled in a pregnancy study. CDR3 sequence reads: CASSTSSGGTDTQYF. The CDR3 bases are TGTGCCAGCAGCACTTCTAGCGGAGGCACAGATACGCAGTATTTT.